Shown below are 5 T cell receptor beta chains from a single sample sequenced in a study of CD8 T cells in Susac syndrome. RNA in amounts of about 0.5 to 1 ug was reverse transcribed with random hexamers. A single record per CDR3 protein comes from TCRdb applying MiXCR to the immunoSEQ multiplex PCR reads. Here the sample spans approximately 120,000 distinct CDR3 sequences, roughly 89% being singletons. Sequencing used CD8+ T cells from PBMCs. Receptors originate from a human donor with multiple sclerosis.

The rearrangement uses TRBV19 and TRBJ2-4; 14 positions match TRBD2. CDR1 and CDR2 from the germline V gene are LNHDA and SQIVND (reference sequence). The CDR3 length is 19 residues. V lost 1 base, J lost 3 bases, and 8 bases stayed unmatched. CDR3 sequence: CASSIAPGLAGDLKNIQYF. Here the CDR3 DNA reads TGTGCCAGTAGTATAGCGCCGGGACTAGCGGGAGATCTCAAAAACATTCAGTACTTC. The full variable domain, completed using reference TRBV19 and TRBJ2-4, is DGGITQSPKYLFRKEGQNVTLSCEQNLNHDAMYWYRQDPGQGLRLIYYSQIVNDFQKGDIAEGYSVSREKKESFPLTVTSAQKNPTAFYLCASSIAPGLAGDLKNIQYFGAGTRLSVL.

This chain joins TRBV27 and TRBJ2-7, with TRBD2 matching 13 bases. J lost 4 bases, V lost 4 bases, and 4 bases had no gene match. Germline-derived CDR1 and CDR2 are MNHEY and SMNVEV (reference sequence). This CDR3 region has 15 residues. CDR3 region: CASSSQLAGGYEQYF. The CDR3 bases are TGTGCCAGCAGTTCTCAACTAGCGGGAGGGTACGAGCAGTACTTC.

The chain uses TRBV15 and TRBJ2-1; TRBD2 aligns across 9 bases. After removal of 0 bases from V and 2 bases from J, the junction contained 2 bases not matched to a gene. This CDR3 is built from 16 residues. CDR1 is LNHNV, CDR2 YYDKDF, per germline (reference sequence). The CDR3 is CATSRDGTSTYNEQFF. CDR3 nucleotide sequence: TGTGCCACCAGCAGAGATGGGACTAGCACCTACAATGAGCAGTTCTTC.

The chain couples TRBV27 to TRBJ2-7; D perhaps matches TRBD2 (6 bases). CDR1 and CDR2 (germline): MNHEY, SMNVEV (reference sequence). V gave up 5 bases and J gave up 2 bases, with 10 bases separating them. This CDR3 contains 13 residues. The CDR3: CASSQAGPYEQYF. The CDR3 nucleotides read TGTGCCAGCAGTCAAGCGGGCCCCTACGAGCAGTACTTC.

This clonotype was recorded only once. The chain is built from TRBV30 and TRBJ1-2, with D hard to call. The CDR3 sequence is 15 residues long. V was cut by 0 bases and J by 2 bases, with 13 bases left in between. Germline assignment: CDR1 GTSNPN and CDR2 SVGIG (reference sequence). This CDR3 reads CAWSVPSLRNYGYTF. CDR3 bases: TGTGCCTGGAGTGTACCCTCCCTCAGGAACTATGGCTACACCTTC.